The 11 T cell receptor beta chains given below trace back to one sample, sequenced in a study of blood T cell repertoires in COVID-19. Profiled with immunoSEQ multiplex PCR; TCRdb holds only in-frame clones, not every one. The sample has 230,000 or so clones; more than 70% are singletons. The sample comprised peripheral blood. These receptors all stem from a man aged 35-49 years with active or convalescent COVID-19.

This chain joins TRBV2 and TRBJ2-2, with a weak D call TRBD2 (6 bases). Germline V gives CDR1 SNHLY, CDR2 FYNNEI. The germline V and J ends were trimmed by 8 bases and 1 base, with 11 bases remaining between them. The CDR3 is 14 residues long. The CDR3 DNA sequence: TGTGCCAGCTCTGGGACTGGGAACACCGGGGAGCTGTTTTTT. It yields the protein CASSGTGNTGELFF.

The chain carries TRBV2 and TRBJ2-1; 7 bases match TRBD2. V was pared by 4 bases and J by 8 bases, with 5 bases of the junction left unmatched. The germline CDR1 and CDR2 sequences are SNHLY and FYNNEI. The CDR3 is 13 amino acids. In DNA, the CDR3 is TGTGCCAGCAGTGTCCAGGGAGGGCATGAGCAGTTCTTC. Amino acids: CASSVQGGHEQFF.

This clone was counted a single time. This sequence joins TRBV6-6 and TRBJ1-6; no clear D. V lost 3 bases and J lost 7, with 10 bases in between. Germline CDR1 reads MNHNY; CDR2 reads SVGAGI (reference sequence). The CDR3 length is 14 residues. The CDR3 DNA sequence: TGTGCCAGCAGTTATGGTCCCGGGAATTCACCCCTCCACTTT. Translated, it gives CASSYGPGNSPLHF.

The chain has TRBV11-3 and TRBJ1-1, with 8 nucleotides matching TRBD1. The CDR3 totals 18 residues. CDR1 and CDR2 from the germline V gene are SGHNT and YENEEA. The J segment lost 0 bases and the V segment lost 4 bases, leaving 13 bases of the junction unmatched. The CDR3: CASSSPAGTGPLNTEAFF. DNA of the CDR3: TGTGCCAGCAGCTCGCCGGCCGGGACAGGACCCTTGAACACTGAAGCTTTCTTT.

The CDR3 DNA is TGTGCCAGCAGCTTAGGTCGGAGCCCCGGCAGGGTAAACATTCAGTACTTC. It specifies CASSLGRSPGRVNIQYF. The J gene is TRBJ2-4, the V gene TRBV7-9, with D possibly being TRBD1 (5 bases). The V gene lost 1 base and the J gene lost 6 bases, with 19 bases spanning the gap. The length of the CDR3 is 17 residues. Germline V gene sequence: CDR1 SEHNR, CDR2 FQNEAQ (reference sequence). Together with reference TRBV7-9 and TRBJ2-4, the CDR3 gives the full variable domain: DTGVSQNPRHKITKRGQNVTFRCDPISEHNRLYWYRQTLGQGPEFLTYFQNEAQLEKSRLLSDRFSAERPKGSFSTLEIQRTEQGDSAMYLCASSLGRSPGRVNIQYFGAGTRLSVL.

J is TRBJ1-3 and V is TRBV11-3, with 9 positions matching TRBD1. CDR1 and CDR2 (germline): SGHNT, YENEEA. The CDR3 totals 16 residues. The V segment lost 3 bases and the J segment 0 bases; nucleotides outside the gene matches: 3. The CDR3 sequence: CASSFGTGSSGNTIYF. The CDR3, as DNA: TGTGCCAGCAGCTTCGGGACAGGGAGCTCTGGAAACACCATATATTTT.

This clone was detected only once. The chain employs TRBV18 and TRBJ1-2, with D possibly matching TRBD1 (5 bases). The CDR3 is made up of 16 amino acids. The germline CDR1 and CDR2 sequences are KGHSH and LQKENI. The V end lost 0 bases, the J end lost 7 bases, and 18 bases lay between the germline ends. In DNA, the CDR3 is TGTGCCAGCTCACCACCTTTGGGTGCGGGGGATGGTGGCTACACCTTC. It yields the protein CASSPPLGAGDGGYTF. The variable domain in full, completed from reference TRBV18 and TRBJ1-2, reads NAGVMQNPRHLVRRRGQEARLRCSPMKGHSHVYWYRQLPEEGLKFMVYLQKENIIDESGMPKERFSAEFPKEGPSILRIQQVVRGDSAAYFCASSPPLGAGDGGYTFGSGTRLTVV.

The chain carries TRBV5-4 and TRBJ2-5; TRBD1 agrees at 8 bases. V lost 4 bases to trimming and J lost 4 bases; unmatched junction nucleotides: 12. This CDR3 spans 16 amino acids. Germline assignment: CDR1 SGHNT and CDR2 YYREEE (reference sequence). CDR3 bases: TGTGCCAGCAGCCCGGATTGGAGACAGGGGACAGAGACCCAGTACTTC. Protein sequence: CASSPDWRQGTETQYF.

V gene TRBV12-3 or TRBV12-4 combines with J gene TRBJ2-7, with no clear D. Trimming removed 6 bases from V and 7 bases from J, with 13 bases in between. This CDR3 comprises 12 residues. This CDR3 reads CASRESVGEQYF. The CDR3 DNA reads as TGTGCCAGCAGGGAGAGCGTAGGAGAGCAGTACTTC.

The V gene is TRBV13, the J gene TRBJ2-3; a weak D match, TRBD2 (5 bases). V lost 0 bases to trimming and J lost 2 bases, with 15 bases between them. This CDR3 has 17 amino acids. Germline V gene sequence: CDR1 PRHDT, CDR2 FYEKMQ (reference sequence). The CDR3 sequence: CASSLGWSGTTTDTQYF. DNA of the CDR3: TGTGCCAGCAGCTTAGGGTGGTCGGGAACTACCACAGATACGCAGTATTTT.

V and J are TRBV6-2 or TRBV6-3 and TRBJ1-2; unclear D gene. The V end was cut by 4 bases, the J end by 4 bases, with 16 bases between. There are 15 residues in the CDR3. Per germline, CDR1 MNHEY and CDR2 SVGEGT. CDR3 protein: CASSFTGQTGYGYTF. For the CDR3, the DNA is TGTGCCAGCAGTTTTACGGGTCAGACGGGCTATGGCTACACCTTC.